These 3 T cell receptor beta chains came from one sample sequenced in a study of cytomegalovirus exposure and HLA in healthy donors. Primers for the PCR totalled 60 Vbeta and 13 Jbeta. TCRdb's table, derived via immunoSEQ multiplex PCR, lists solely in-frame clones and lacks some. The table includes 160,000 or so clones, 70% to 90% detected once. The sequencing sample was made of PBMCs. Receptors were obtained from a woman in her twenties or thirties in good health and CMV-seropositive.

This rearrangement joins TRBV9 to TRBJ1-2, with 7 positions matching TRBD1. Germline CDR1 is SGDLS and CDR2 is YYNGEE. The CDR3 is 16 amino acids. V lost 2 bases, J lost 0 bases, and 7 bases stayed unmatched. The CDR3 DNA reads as TGTGCCAGCAGCGTCCGACAGGGTGGGTCTAACTATGGCTACACCTTC. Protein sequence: CASSVRQGGSNYGYTF. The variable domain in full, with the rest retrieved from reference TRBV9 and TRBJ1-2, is DSGVTQTPKHLITATGQRVTLRCSPRSGDLSVYWYQQSLDQGLQFLIQYYNGEERAKGNILERFSAQQFPDLHSELNLSSLELGDSALYFCASSVRQGGSNYGYTFGSGTRLTVV.

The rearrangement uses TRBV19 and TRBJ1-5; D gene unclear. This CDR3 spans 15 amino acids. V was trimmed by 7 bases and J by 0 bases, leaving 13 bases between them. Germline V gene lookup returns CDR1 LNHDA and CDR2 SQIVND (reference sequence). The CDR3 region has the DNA TGTGCCAGTAACGAGGAGGGTTATAGCAATCAGCCCCAGCATTTT. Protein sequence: CASNEEGYSNQPQHF.

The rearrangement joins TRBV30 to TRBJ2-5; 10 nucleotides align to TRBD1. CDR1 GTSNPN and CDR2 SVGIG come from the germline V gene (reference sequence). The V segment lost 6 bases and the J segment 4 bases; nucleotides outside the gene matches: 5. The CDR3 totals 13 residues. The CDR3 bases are TGTGCCTGTTTGACAGGGGGCTCAGAGACCCAGTACTTC. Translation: CACLTGGSETQYF.